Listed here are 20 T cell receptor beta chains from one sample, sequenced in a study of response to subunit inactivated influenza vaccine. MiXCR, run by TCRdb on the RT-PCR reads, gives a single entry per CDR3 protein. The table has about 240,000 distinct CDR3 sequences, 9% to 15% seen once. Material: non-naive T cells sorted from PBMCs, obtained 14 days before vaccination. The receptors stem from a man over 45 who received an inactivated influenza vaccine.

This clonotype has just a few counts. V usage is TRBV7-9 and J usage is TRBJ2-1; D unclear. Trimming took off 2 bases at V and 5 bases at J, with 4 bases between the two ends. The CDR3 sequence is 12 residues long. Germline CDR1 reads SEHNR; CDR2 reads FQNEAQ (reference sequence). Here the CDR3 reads CASSLRDNEQFF. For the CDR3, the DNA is TGTGCCAGCAGCTTACGGGACAATGAGCAGTTCTTC.

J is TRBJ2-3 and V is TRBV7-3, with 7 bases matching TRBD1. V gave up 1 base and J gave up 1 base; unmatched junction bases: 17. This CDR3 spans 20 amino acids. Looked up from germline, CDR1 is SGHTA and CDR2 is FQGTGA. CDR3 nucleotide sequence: TGTGCCAGCAGCTTAAAGGGACCGAATCCCGGGACAGCAGGCACAGATACGCAGTATTTT. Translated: CASSLKGPNPGTAGTDTQYF.

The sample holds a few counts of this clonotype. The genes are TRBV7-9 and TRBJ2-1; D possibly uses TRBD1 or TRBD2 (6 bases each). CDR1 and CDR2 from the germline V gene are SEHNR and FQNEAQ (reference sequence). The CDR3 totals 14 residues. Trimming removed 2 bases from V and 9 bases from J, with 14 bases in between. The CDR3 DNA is TGTGCCAGCAGCTTATCATCGGGGGCCAGTGAGCAGTTCTTC. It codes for CASSLSSGASEQFF.

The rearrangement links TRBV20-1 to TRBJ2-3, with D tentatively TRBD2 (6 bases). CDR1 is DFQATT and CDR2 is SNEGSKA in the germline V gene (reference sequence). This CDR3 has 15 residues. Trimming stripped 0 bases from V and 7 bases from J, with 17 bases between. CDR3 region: CSARDQSAGSNTQYF. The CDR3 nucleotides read TGCAGTGCTAGAGATCAATCGGCGGGGTCCAATACGCAGTATTTT.

The CDR3 is CASGRDLSNQPQHF. CDR3 sequence (DNA): TGTGCCAGCGGGAGAGACTTAAGCAATCAGCCCCAGCATTTT. The chain is built from TRBV6-1 and TRBJ1-5, with D unresolved. The germline V and J ends were trimmed by 8 bases and 1 base, with 12 bases remaining between them. This CDR3 contains 14 residues. CDR1 MNHNS and CDR2 SASEGT come from the germline V gene.

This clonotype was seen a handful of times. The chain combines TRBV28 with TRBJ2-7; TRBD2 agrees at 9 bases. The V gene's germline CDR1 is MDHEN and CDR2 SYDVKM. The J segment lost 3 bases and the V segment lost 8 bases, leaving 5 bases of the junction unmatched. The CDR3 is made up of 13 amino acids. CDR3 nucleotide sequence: TGTGCCAGCGTGGGGACTAGCTTCTACGAGCAGTACTTC. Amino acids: CASVGTSFYEQYF.

The CDR3 protein is CASSQVPGDNSPLHF. CDR3 nucleotides: TGTGCCAGCTCCCAAGTCCCCGGGGATAATTCACCCCTCCACTTT. V usage is TRBV3-1 and J usage is TRBJ1-6; no firm D call. V shed 8 bases and J shed 5 bases, with 16 bases lying between them. The CDR3 sequence is 15 residues long. Germline V gives CDR1 LGHDT, CDR2 YNNKEL (reference sequence).

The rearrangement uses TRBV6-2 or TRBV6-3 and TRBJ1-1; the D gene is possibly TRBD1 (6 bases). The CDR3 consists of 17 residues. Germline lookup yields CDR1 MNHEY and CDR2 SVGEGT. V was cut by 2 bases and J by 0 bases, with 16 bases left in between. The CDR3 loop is CASSYDITGLMNTEAFF. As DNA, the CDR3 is TGTGCCAGCAGTTACGATATCACAGGGCTCATGAACACTGAAGCTTTCTTT.

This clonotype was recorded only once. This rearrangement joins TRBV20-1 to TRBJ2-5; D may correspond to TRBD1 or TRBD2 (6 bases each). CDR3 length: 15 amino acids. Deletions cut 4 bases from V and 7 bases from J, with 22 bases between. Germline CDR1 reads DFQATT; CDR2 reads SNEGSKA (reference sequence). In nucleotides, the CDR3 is TGCAGTGCTACCCCAACGACAGGACGGAGGGGGACCCAGTACTTC. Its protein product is CSATPTTGRRGTQYF.

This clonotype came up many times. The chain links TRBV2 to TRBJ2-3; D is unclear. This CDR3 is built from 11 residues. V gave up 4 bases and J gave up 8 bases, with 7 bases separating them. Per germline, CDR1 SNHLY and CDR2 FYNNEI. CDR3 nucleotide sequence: TGTGCCAGCAGTGCTCCGATTACGCAGTATTTT. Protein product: CASSAPITQYF.

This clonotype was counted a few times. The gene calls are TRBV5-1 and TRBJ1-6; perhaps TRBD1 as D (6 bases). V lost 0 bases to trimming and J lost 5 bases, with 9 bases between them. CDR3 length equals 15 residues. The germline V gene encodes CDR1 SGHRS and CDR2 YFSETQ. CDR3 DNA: TGCGCCAGCAGCTTGGGTCCAGGGGATAATTCACCCCTCCACTTT. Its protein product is CASSLGPGDNSPLHF.

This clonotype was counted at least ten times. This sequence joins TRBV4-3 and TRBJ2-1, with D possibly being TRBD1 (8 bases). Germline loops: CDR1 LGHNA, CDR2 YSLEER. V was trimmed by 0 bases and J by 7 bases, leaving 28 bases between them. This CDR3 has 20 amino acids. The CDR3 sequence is CASSQDWGGPGTGLLNEQFF. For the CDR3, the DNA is TGCGCCAGCAGCCAAGATTGGGGGGGTCCCGGGACAGGTCTCCTAAATGAGCAGTTCTTC.

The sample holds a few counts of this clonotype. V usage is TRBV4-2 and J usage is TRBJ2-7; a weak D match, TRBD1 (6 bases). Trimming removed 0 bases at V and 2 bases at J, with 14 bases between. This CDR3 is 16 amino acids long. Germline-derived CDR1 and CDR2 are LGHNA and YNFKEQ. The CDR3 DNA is TGTGCCAGCAGCCAAGAGGCCGGGACATTTCCCTACGAGCAGTACTTC. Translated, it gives CASSQEAGTFPYEQYF.

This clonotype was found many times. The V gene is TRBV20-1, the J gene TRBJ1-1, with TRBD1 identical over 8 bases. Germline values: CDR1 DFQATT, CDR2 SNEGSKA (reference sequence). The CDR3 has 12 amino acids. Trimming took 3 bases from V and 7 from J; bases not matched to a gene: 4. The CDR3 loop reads CSASRTGSEAFF. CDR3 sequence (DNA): TGCAGTGCTAGCAGGACAGGGAGTGAAGCTTTCTTT.

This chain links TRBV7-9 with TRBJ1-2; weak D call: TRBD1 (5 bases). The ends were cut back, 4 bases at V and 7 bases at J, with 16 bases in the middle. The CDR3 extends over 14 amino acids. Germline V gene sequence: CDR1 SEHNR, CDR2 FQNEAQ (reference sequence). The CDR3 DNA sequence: TGTGCCAGCAGCTATACCGGGACGGCGGGTGGCTACACCTTC. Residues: CASSYTGTAGGYTF.

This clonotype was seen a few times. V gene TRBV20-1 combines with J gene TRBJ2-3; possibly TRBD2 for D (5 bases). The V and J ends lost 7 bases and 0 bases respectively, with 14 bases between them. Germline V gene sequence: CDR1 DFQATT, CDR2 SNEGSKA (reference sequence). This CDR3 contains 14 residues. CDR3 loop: CSGTTDFSTDTQYF. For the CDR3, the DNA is TGCAGTGGAACGACGGACTTTAGCACAGATACGCAGTATTTT.

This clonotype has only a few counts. The CDR3 region has the DNA TGCGCCAGCAGCCCCACGATGGGGTCCTACGAGCAGTACTTC. Its translation: CASSPTMGSYEQYF. The J gene is TRBJ2-7, the V gene TRBV4-3; D remains unclear. The CDR3 covers 14 residues. V lost 4 bases, J lost 1 base, and 11 bases lay in between. CDR1 and CDR2 from the germline V gene are LGHNA and YSLEER.

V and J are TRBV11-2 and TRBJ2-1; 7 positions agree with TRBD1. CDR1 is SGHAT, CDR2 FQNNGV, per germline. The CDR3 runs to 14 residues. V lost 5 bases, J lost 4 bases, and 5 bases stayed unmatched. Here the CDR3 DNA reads TGTGCCAGCAGCCCCTACAGGGGATACAATGAGCAGTTCTTC. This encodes CASSPYRGYNEQFF.

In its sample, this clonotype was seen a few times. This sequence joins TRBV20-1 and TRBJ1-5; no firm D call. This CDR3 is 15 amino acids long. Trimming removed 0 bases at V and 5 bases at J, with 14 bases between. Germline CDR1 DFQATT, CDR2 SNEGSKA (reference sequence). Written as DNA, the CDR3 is TGCAGTGCTAGAGATCCCGCGGCAGCCTATCAGCCCCAGCATTTT. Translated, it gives CSARDPAAAYQPQHF.

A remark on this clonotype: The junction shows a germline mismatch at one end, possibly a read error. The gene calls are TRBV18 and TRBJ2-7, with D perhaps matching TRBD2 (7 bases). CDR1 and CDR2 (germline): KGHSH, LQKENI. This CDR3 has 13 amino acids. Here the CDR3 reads CATSLTSGGLSYF. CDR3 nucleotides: TGTGCCACCTCACTAACATCCGGGGGGCTTTCGTACTTC.